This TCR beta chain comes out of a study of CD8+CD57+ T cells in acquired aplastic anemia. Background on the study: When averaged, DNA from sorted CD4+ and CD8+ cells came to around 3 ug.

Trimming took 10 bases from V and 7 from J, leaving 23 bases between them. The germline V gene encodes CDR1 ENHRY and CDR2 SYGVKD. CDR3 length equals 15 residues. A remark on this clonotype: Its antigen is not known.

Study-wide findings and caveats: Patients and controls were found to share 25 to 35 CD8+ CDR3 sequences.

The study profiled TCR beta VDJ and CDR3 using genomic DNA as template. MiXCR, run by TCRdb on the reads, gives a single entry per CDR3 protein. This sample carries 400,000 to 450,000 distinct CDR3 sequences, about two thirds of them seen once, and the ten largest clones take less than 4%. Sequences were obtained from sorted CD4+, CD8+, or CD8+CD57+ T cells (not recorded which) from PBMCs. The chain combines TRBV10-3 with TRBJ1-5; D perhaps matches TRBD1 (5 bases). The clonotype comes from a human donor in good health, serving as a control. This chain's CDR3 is CASSPAGRENQPQHF. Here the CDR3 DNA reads TGTGCCAGCAGCCCCGCAGGCAGGGAAAACCAGCCCCAGCATTTT.